Sequencing of this T cell receptor (beta chain) was carried out in a study of T-cell memory formation after mild COVID-19. General study points: Memory cells collected pre-infection included some clones that later responded, suggesting cross-reactive memory joined.

The V gene lost 3 bases and the J gene lost 4 bases, with 13 bases spanning the gap. CDR1 is MNHEY, CDR2 SVGEGT, per germline. This CDR3 has 15 amino acids. On this clonotype itself: What it binds is not known.

TCRdb used MiXCR to reprocess the 5' RACE reads, holding one entry per CDR3 protein. Found here are 50,000 or so distinct CDR3 sequences, 25% to 35% of them singletons; the top ten hold around 45%. The sample consisted of PBMCs or a T cell subset sorted from them (not recorded which). The chain combines TRBV6-2 or TRBV6-3 with TRBJ2-1; D may be TRBD1 or TRBD2 (5 bases each). This receptor was obtained from a man aged 18-30 years who had mild COVID-19 (a few samples of this study predate the infection). Cell type and time point are not known. The CDR3 region has the DNA TGTGCCAGCAGTTATCGGGACGGTATATACAATGAGCAGTTCTTC. This encodes CASSYRDGIYNEQFF.